The 9 T cell receptor beta chains in this list originate from one sample, sequenced in a study of PD-L1 blockade in urothelial cancer. Method: immunoSEQ multiplex PCR; TCRdb's copy keeps in-frame clones and lacks some. This sample has approximately 38,000 clones, with over 70% found just once. Here the sequenced sample was PBMCs, taken around atezolizumab (anti-PD-L1) treatment. All receptors derive from a man aged 60-69 years with urothelial cancer.

A few counts support this clone. This chain joins TRBV18 and TRBJ1-5; D gene ambiguous. V lost 6 bases and J lost 5, with 14 bases in between. The CDR3 is 14 residues long. Germline-derived CDR1 and CDR2 are KGHSH and LQKENI. The CDR3 sequence is CASSRDMKDQPQHF. In nucleotides, the CDR3 is TGTGCCAGCTCTCGCGACATGAAGGATCAGCCCCAGCATTTT.

The chain uses TRBV5-6 and TRBJ1-5; 7 positions match TRBD1. Germline V lookup: CDR1 SGHDT, CDR2 YYEEEE. The CDR3 runs 13 residues. V shed 4 bases, J shed 5 bases, and the junction held 3 bases outside the gene matches. For the CDR3, the DNA is TGTGCCAGCAGCGTCCAGGGGGATCAGCCCCAGCATTTT. Amino acid sequence: CASSVQGDQPQHF. Filled out from reference TRBV5-6 and TRBJ1-5, the complete variable domain reads DAGVTQSPTHLIKTRGQQVTLRCSPKSGHDTVSWYQQALGQGPQFIFQYYEEEERQRGNFPDRFSGHQFPNYSSELNVNALLLGDSALYLCASSVQGDQPQHFGDGTRLSIL.

The CDR3 spells CASSPRLETYEQYF. Written as DNA, the CDR3 is TGTGCCAGCAGCCCAAGACTAGAGACCTACGAGCAGTACTTC. The chain carries TRBV9 and TRBJ2-7, with D tentatively TRBD2 (6 bases). Trimming shortened V by 4 bases and J by 2 bases, and 13 bases separated the two germline ends. This CDR3 is 14 amino acids long. Germline V gives CDR1 SGDLS, CDR2 YYNGEE.

The chain joins TRBV7-9 to TRBJ1-5, with 11 bases matching TRBD1. The CDR3 totals 16 residues. The V segment lost 5 bases and the J segment 5 bases; nucleotides outside the gene matches: 8. The germline gives CDR1 SEHNR, CDR2 FQNEAQ (reference sequence). The CDR3 reads CASSKLPGQGDQPQHF. As DNA, the CDR3 is TGTGCCAGCAGCAAATTACCGGGACAGGGGGATCAGCCCCAGCATTTT. Supplemented by reference TRBV7-9 and TRBJ1-5, the full variable domain reads DTGVSQNPRHKITKRGQNVTFRCDPISEHNRLYWYRQTLGQGPEFLTYFQNEAQLEKSRLLSDRFSAERPKGSFSTLEIQRTEQGDSAMYLCASSKLPGQGDQPQHFGDGTRLSIL.

This clone was found once. The CDR3 nucleotides read TGTGCCAGCAGTTACGCGCCGGGGGCTGAAGCTTTCTTT. The encoded protein is CASSYAPGAEAFF. V gene TRBV6-5 combines with J gene TRBJ1-1, with D perhaps matching TRBD1 (5 bases). The V end was cut by 2 bases, the J end by 6 bases, with 10 bases between. The germline V gene has CDR1 MNHEY and CDR2 SVGAGI. The CDR3 has 13 amino acids.

This chain uses TRBV27 with TRBJ2-7; TRBD2 agrees at 10 bases. Germline CDR1 and CDR2: MNHEY and SMNVEV (reference sequence). The CDR3 sequence is 16 residues long. Trimming removed 3 bases from V and 0 bases from J; junction bases left unmatched: 5. CDR3 nucleotide sequence: TGTGCCAGCAGTTTTTTAACTAGCGGGAACTCCTACGAGCAGTACTTC. It yields the protein CASSFLTSGNSYEQYF.

In this sample, this clone turned up once. The rearrangement links TRBV4-3 to TRBJ2-4; D may be TRBD2 (7 bases). The CDR3 is made up of 19 amino acids. The germline gives CDR1 LGHNA, CDR2 YSLEER. Deletions cut 0 bases from V and 0 bases from J, with 18 bases between. The CDR3 DNA sequence: TGCGCCAGCAGCCAAGAGGGGGCGGGAGCGGCTCCAGCCAAAAACATTCAGTACTTC. This translates into CASSQEGAGAAPAKNIQYF.

The chain has TRBV7-9 and TRBJ2-3, with TRBD2 as a possible D gene (6 bases). V lost 1 base, J lost 1 base, and 9 bases lay in between. The CDR3 extends over 15 amino acids. The germline gives CDR1 SEHNR, CDR2 FQNEAQ (reference sequence). CDR3 DNA sequence: TGTGCCAGCAGCTTAGGGGGGGATCGCACAGATACGCAGTATTTT. Protein product: CASSLGGDRTDTQYF.

V and J are TRBV30 and TRBJ2-3; D remains unclear. The CDR3 runs to 11 residues. Looked up from germline, CDR1 is GTSNPN and CDR2 is SVGIG (reference sequence). V dropped 1 base and J dropped 5 bases, with 4 bases sitting between them. CDR3 region: CAWSERDTQYF. For the CDR3, the DNA is TGTGCCTGGAGTGAGAGAGATACGCAGTATTTT.